A single sample is the source of the 7 T cell receptor beta chains below, sequenced in a study of PD-L1 blockade in urothelial cancer. Data came from immunoSEQ multiplex PCR; TCRdb stores just in-frame clones and leaves some out. Of 80,000 to 100,000 clones listed, roughly 80% are singletons. Sequencing used PBMCs, obtained around atezolizumab (anti-PD-L1) treatment. Receptors originate from a man aged 70-80 years with urothelial cancer.

This chain joins TRBV7-2 and TRBJ2-3; 7 nucleotides line up with TRBD2. The CDR3 is made up of 15 amino acids. V lost 1 base, J lost 5 bases, and 6 bases stayed unmatched. Germline lookup yields CDR1 SGHTA and CDR2 FQGNSA. The chain's CDR3 is CASSLVGTGGDTQYF. CDR3 nucleotides: TGTGCCAGCAGCTTAGTGGGTACGGGGGGAGATACGCAGTATTTT.

This chain connects TRBV10-3 to TRBJ2-5; 7 bases line up with TRBD1. The CDR3 has 17 residues. The J segment lost 5 bases and the V segment lost 3 bases, leaving 15 bases of the junction unmatched. Germline V gives CDR1 ENHRY, CDR2 SYGVKD. The CDR3 coding sequence is TGTGCCATCAGTGAAAGTTCCGGACAGGCGGGCGGGGAGACCCAGTACTTC. It encodes CAISESSGQAGGETQYF.

The chain has TRBV11-2 and TRBJ2-3; TRBD2 aligns across 9 bases. Looked up from germline, CDR1 is SGHAT and CDR2 is FQNNGV. The CDR3 covers 16 residues. V shed 5 bases and J 5 bases; nucleotides not matched to a gene: 11. The CDR3 nucleotides are TGTGCCAGCAGCCTGGCCCGAGCGGGGGGTGAAGATACGCAGTATTTT. This codes for CASSLARAGGEDTQYF.

The V gene is TRBV7-8, the J gene TRBJ2-1; D might be TRBD2 (6 bases). The V gene's germline CDR1 is SGHVS and CDR2 FQNEAQ. The CDR3 consists of 12 residues. CDR3 bases: TGTGTAGGACTGGGGACTTACAATGAGCAGTTCTTC. Translated: CVGLGTYNEQFF.

This clone came up a few times. In nucleotides, the CDR3 is TGTGCCAGCAGCTCTGGACAGGGGGGTGTAGATACGCAGTATTTT. Residues: CASSSGQGGVDTQYF. The rearrangement uses TRBV5-8 and TRBJ2-3; 10 positions agree with TRBD1. The CDR3 runs 15 residues. The germline V gene encodes CDR1 SGHTS and CDR2 YDEGEE. V lost 3 bases, J lost 5 bases, and 6 bases stayed unmatched.

The chain joins TRBV4-3 to TRBJ2-2; D unclear. The germline V gene has CDR1 LGHNA and CDR2 YSLEER. Trimming shortened V by 1 base and J by 1 base, and 10 bases separated the two germline ends. The CDR3 spans 16 residues. The CDR3 region has the DNA TGCGCCAGCAGCCAAGGTTCTGTCCTGAACACCGGGGAGCTGTTTTTT. Amino acids: CASSQGSVLNTGELFF.

The rearrangement uses TRBV19 and TRBJ1-5; 8 nucleotides align to TRBD1. With V trimmed by 7 bases and J by 5 bases, 13 bases remained unmatched. Germline V lookup: CDR1 LNHDA, CDR2 SQIVND (reference sequence). The length of the CDR3 is 16 residues. Here the CDR3 reads CASNKKAGGAHQPQHF. The CDR3, as DNA: TGTGCCAGTAATAAGAAGGCAGGGGGCGCCCATCAGCCCCAGCATTTT.